Below are 26 T cell receptor beta chains sequenced from a single sample in a study of blood T cell repertoires in COVID-19. TCRdb keeps only in-frame clones here, not all; method: immunoSEQ multiplex PCR. The sample holds 250,000 to 350,000 clones, over 75% seen once. The specimen was peripheral blood. All receptors come from a man aged 18 to 30 with active or convalescent COVID-19.

J is TRBJ2-7 and V is TRBV18; maybe TRBD2 (5 bases). Trimming removed 4 bases from V and 6 bases from J, with 13 bases in between. CDR3 length equals 13 residues. From germline, CDR1 is KGHSH and CDR2 LQKENI. The CDR3 reads CASSLGEWGEQYF. The CDR3 DNA sequence: TGTGCCAGCTCACTGGGAGAATGGGGCGAGCAGTACTTC.

V gene TRBV18 combines with J gene TRBJ2-7; D is undetermined. The CDR3 length is 14 residues. Germline values: CDR1 KGHSH, CDR2 LQKENI. The V gene lost 3 bases and the J gene lost 3 bases, with 12 bases spanning the gap. CDR3 sequence (DNA): TGTGCCAGCTCACCTAACAGCCTCTTCTACGAGCAGTACTTC. It yields the protein CASSPNSLFYEQYF. The full variable domain, completed using reference TRBV18 and TRBJ2-7, is NAGVMQNPRHLVRRRGQEARLRCSPMKGHSHVYWYRQLPEEGLKFMVYLQKENIIDESGMPKERFSAEFPKEGPSILRIQQVVRGDSAAYFCASSPNSLFYEQYFGPGTRLTVT.

The chain uses TRBV7-6 and TRBJ2-7; D gene uncertain. V lost 4 bases and J 1 base, leaving 8 bases between the germline ends. This CDR3 is built from 13 residues. Germline CDR1 and CDR2: SGHVS and FNYEAQ. CDR3: CASSSVSSYEQYF. The CDR3 coding sequence is TGTGCCAGCAGCTCAGTCTCATCCTACGAGCAGTACTTC.

V is TRBV9 and J is TRBJ1-6; D is perhaps TRBD1 (6 bases). The germline gives CDR1 SGDLS, CDR2 YYNGEE. This CDR3 is 13 amino acids long. Trimming stripped 1 base from V and 12 bases from J, with 11 bases between. This CDR3 reads CASSVNDRRPLHF. DNA of the CDR3: TGTGCCAGCAGCGTAAATGACAGGAGACCCCTCCACTTT.

This rearrangement joins TRBV6-5 to TRBJ2-7; TRBD2 aligns across 7 bases. V shed 0 bases and J 5 bases; nucleotides not matched to a gene: 10. CDR1 and CDR2 from the germline V gene are MNHEY and SVGAGI. The CDR3 sequence is 16 residues long. The CDR3 DNA follows: TGTGCCAGCAGTTACTCGCGGCGGGGGAGCCGGGACGAGCAGTACTTC. It yields the protein CASSYSRRGSRDEQYF.

This clone has only one observation. The gene calls are TRBV11-3 and TRBJ1-2; D might be TRBD1 (6 bases). This CDR3 has 14 amino acids. The germline V and J ends were trimmed by 0 bases and 5 bases, with 10 bases remaining between them. Germline-derived CDR1 and CDR2 are SGHNT and YENEEA. The CDR3 sequence is CASSLDRGAYGYTF. As DNA, the CDR3 is TGTGCCAGCAGCTTAGACAGGGGAGCTTATGGCTACACCTTC.

This clone was observed once. V usage is TRBV19 and J usage is TRBJ1-6; D is unclear. This CDR3 region has 16 residues. V shed 6 bases and J shed 7 bases, with 19 bases lying between them. CDR1 is LNHDA, CDR2 SQIVND, per germline (reference sequence). The chain's CDR3 is CASSPSGIWINSPLHF. CDR3 in DNA: TGTGCCAGTAGCCCCTCGGGTATCTGGATAAATTCACCCCTCCACTTT.

The gene calls are TRBV18 and TRBJ2-1; TRBD1 aligns across 9 bases. CDR3 length: 15 amino acids. V gave up 4 bases and J gave up 5 bases; unmatched junction bases: 6. Germline V gives CDR1 KGHSH, CDR2 LQKENI. CDR3 nucleotides: TGTGCCAGCTCACGTTGGACAGGGGAAAACAATGAGCAGTTCTTC. Encoded protein: CASSRWTGENNEQFF. The full variable domain, with the rest looked up from reference TRBV18 and TRBJ2-1, is NAGVMQNPRHLVRRRGQEARLRCSPMKGHSHVYWYRQLPEEGLKFMVYLQKENIIDESGMPKERFSAEFPKEGPSILRIQQVVRGDSAAYFCASSRWTGENNEQFFGPGTRLTVL.

This chain links TRBV9 with TRBJ2-2; 9 bases match TRBD2. V shed 3 bases, J shed 7 bases, and the junction held 7 bases outside the gene matches. Per the germline V gene, CDR1 is SGDLS and CDR2 is YYNGEE. The CDR3 loop spans 15 amino acids. DNA of the CDR3: TGTGCCAGCAGCGAGGGGGGACTAGCAGGCGGGGAGCTGTTTTTT. As protein: CASSEGGLAGGELFF.

The chain carries TRBV6-5 and TRBJ2-3, with TRBD1 matching 10 bases. V was clipped by 6 bases and J by 4 bases; unmatched bases: 4. The CDR3 loop spans 14 amino acids. Germline CDR1 MNHEY, CDR2 SVGAGI. The CDR3 protein is CASSAGTGADTQYF. The CDR3 DNA follows: TGTGCCAGCAGCGCCGGGACAGGGGCAGATACGCAGTATTTT.

The chain has TRBV10-3 and TRBJ1-2, with D tentatively TRBD1 (5 bases). The CDR3 totals 14 residues. Between the trimmed V and J ends, which lost 0 bases and 0 bases, there was a span of 5 bases. Germline V gene lookup returns CDR1 ENHRY and CDR2 SYGVKD. The CDR3 protein is CAISESGPNYGYTF. CDR3 coding DNA: TGTGCCATCAGTGAGTCGGGGCCTAACTATGGCTACACCTTC.

This clone was counted only a few times. The chain is built from TRBV7-9 and TRBJ2-1, with 9 bases fitting TRBD2. Germline trimming cut 8 bases from V and 6 bases from J; bases unmatched to any gene: 5. The V gene's germline CDR1 is SEHNR and CDR2 FQNEAQ (reference sequence). The CDR3 has 13 residues. The CDR3 DNA sequence: TGTGCCAGCTTGGCTAGCGGGACCAATGAGCAGTTCTTC. Translation: CASLASGTNEQFF.

V is TRBV27 and J is TRBJ2-3, with D unclear. V lost 4 bases and J 3 bases, leaving 5 bases between the germline ends. The germline V gene encodes CDR1 MNHEY and CDR2 SMNVEV (reference sequence). This CDR3 is 12 amino acids long. The CDR3 is CASSSPTDTQYF. In DNA form, the CDR3 reads TGTGCCAGCAGTTCCCCGACAGATACGCAGTATTTT.

This chain uses TRBV7-3 with TRBJ2-7, with TRBD1 identical over 7 bases. This CDR3 has 16 residues. Germline lookup yields CDR1 SGHTA and CDR2 FQGTGA. Germline trimming cut 4 bases from V and 2 bases from J; bases unmatched to any gene: 11. As DNA, the CDR3 is TGTGCCAGCAGCTCAGACCCGGGACAGCGCGCCTACGAGCAGTACTTC. Translated: CASSSDPGQRAYEQYF.

The chain employs TRBV15 and TRBJ2-1, with TRBD2 as a possible D gene (5 bases). Germline CDR1 reads LNHNV; CDR2 reads YYDKDF (reference sequence). The CDR3 covers 18 residues. Deletions cut 3 bases from V and 0 bases from J, with 18 bases between. The CDR3 coding sequence is TGTGCCACCAGCAGGAAAAGACTGGACTGGAGCTCCTACAATGAGCAGTTCTTC. Protein product: CATSRKRLDWSSYNEQFF. The full variable domain, rest sourced from reference TRBV15 and TRBJ2-1, is DAMVIQNPRYQVTQFGKPVTLSCSQTLNHNVMYWYQQKSSQAPKLLFHYYDKDFNNEADTPDNFQSRRPNTSFCFLDIRSPGLGDTAMYLCATSRKRLDWSSYNEQFFGPGTRLTVL.

The chain links TRBV7-2 to TRBJ2-2; D remains unclear. Germline-derived CDR1 and CDR2 are SGHTA and FQGNSA. Trimming removed 2 bases at V and 0 bases at J, with 7 bases between. The CDR3 runs to 15 residues. CDR3 residues: CASSLTNANTGELFF. CDR3 nucleotides: TGTGCCAGCAGCTTAACTAACGCGAACACCGGGGAGCTGTTTTTT.

This clone was seen once. The CDR3 is CASTSNEGRAGGYTF. As DNA, the CDR3 is TGTGCCAGCACCTCGAACGAGGGCAGGGCGGGAGGCTACACCTTC. This chain links TRBV6-5 with TRBJ1-2, with a possible D match to TRBD1 (5 bases). Trimming took 7 bases from V and 8 from J, leaving 23 bases between them. This CDR3 is built from 15 residues. Germline loops: CDR1 MNHEY, CDR2 SVGAGI.

V and J are TRBV4-1 and TRBJ1-4; D ambiguous. Trimming left V 4 bases short and J 8 bases short, with 17 bases between. The CDR3 is made up of 15 amino acids. CDR1 and CDR2 (germline): MGHRA, YSYEKL. CDR3 protein: CASSRTGLAGEKLFF. CDR3 nucleotides: TGCGCCAGCAGCCGCACGGGATTGGCGGGGGAAAAACTGTTTTTT.

The J gene is TRBJ1-2, the V gene TRBV11-2, with TRBD1 as a possible D gene (6 bases). The CDR3 spans 16 residues. The V end was cut by 1 base, the J end by 5 bases, with 17 bases between. Germline assignment: CDR1 SGHAT and CDR2 FQNNGV. CDR3 nucleotides: TGTGCCAGCAGCTTAGGGACAGCCCGAGGTCGGTATGGCTACACCTTC. Encoded protein: CASSLGTARGRYGYTF.

This clone was seen ten or more times. The gene calls are TRBV24-1 and TRBJ2-7; weak D call: TRBD1 (5 bases). V lost 4 bases and J lost 0, with 12 bases in between. CDR3 length: 15 residues. The germline V gene encodes CDR1 KGHDR and CDR2 SFDVKD. DNA of the CDR3: TGTGCCACCAGTGACTCTGACAGCAGCTCCTACGAGCAGTACTTC. This sequence encodes CATSDSDSSSYEQYF.

In DNA form, the CDR3 reads TGCGCCAGCAGCCTGGGTTGGGGGGTAGCTTTCTTT. Its protein product is CASSLGWGVAFF. The chain uses TRBV5-1 and TRBJ1-1; TRBD1 is a possible D gene (5 bases). The CDR3 sequence is 12 residues long. CDR1 is SGHRS, CDR2 YFSETQ, per germline. Trimming removed 4 bases at V and 10 bases at J, with 14 bases between.

This chain joins TRBV6-5 and TRBJ2-7; D not resolved. From germline, CDR1 is MNHEY and CDR2 SVGAGI. V lost 6 bases and J lost 3, with 15 bases in between. The length of the CDR3 is 14 residues. CDR3 DNA sequence: TGTGCCAGCAGCTTCAATCCCCCGGTCTACGAGCAGTACTTC. This translates into CASSFNPPVYEQYF.

A single count supports this clone. This sequence joins TRBV25-1 and TRBJ1-1; 9 bases match TRBD1. The J segment lost 5 bases and the V segment lost 5 bases, leaving 6 bases of the junction unmatched. This CDR3 has 14 amino acids. The germline V gene encodes CDR1 MGHDK and CDR2 SYGVNS. CDR3 coding DNA: TGTGCCAGCAGTACCAGGACAGGGGTTACTGAAGCTTTCTTT. It is translated as CASSTRTGVTEAFF.

This sequence joins TRBV19 and TRBJ1-2; the match to TRBD1 covers 7 bases. Per the germline V gene, CDR1 is LNHDA and CDR2 is SQIVND (reference sequence). V lost 6 bases to trimming and J lost 7 bases; unmatched junction nucleotides: 11. The CDR3 has 14 residues. The CDR3 sequence: CASSTGQAAIGYTF. CDR3 coding DNA: TGTGCCAGTAGCACCGGACAGGCCGCTATTGGCTACACCTTC.

This clone has more than one count but fewer than ten. The CDR3 DNA reads TGTGCCAGCAGCTTTGAAGCGGGACTCGGCTACACCTTC. It specifies CASSFEAGLGYTF. The V gene is TRBV7-9, the J gene TRBJ1-2; weak D call: TRBD1 (5 bases). This CDR3 has 13 amino acids. Germline CDR1 reads SEHNR; CDR2 reads FQNEAQ (reference sequence). Trimming took 3 bases from V and 8 from J, leaving 13 bases between them.

This clone was seen once. Written as DNA, the CDR3 is TGTGCCAGCAGCTTAGCGCGAGCGGGGGGAACCCGGGGGCAGTACTTC. It is translated as CASSLARAGGTRGQYF. The gene calls are TRBV7-8 and TRBJ2-7; 9 positions match TRBD2. The germline V gene encodes CDR1 SGHVS and CDR2 FQNEAQ. The trim removed 0 bases at V and 9 bases at J, leaving 12 bases unmatched. The CDR3 extends over 16 amino acids.